This T cell receptor (beta chain) was documented in a study of T-cell memory formation after mild COVID-19. Study summary: The TCR clusters were mostly specific to one donor.

TCRdb ran MiXCR on the 5' RACE reads and lists one entry per CDR3 protein. The table includes under 250,000 distinct CDR3 sequences, around 9.5% detected once. Of note for this clonotype: Its specificity is unknown.

Study results and limitations: The appearance of some responding clones in pre-infection memory suggested that cross-reactive memory joined. Clones that contracted clustered mainly in CM and EM if CD4+ and in EMRA if CD8+.

The CDR3 totals 13 residues. Germline CDR1 MNHNS, CDR2 SASEGT. With 2 bases removed from V and 3 bases from J, the gap between germline ends came to 7 bases. The source of this sequence is a man in his late teens or twenties who had mild COVID-19 (a few samples of this study predate the infection). Cell type and time point are not known. The genes are TRBV6-1 and TRBJ2-5; D ambiguous. The sequenced material came from PBMCs or a T cell subset sorted from them (not recorded which). CDR3 sequence (DNA): TGTGCCAGCAGTGAATTGGCGGAAGAGACCCAGTACTTC. Its translation is CASSELAEETQYF.